This T cell receptor beta chain was retrieved from a study of blood T cell repertoires in COVID-19. The CDR3 consists of 14 residues. Trimming pared 1 base from V and 2 bases from J, leaving 9 bases between. Germline CDR1 reads SGHAT; CDR2 reads FQNNGV. The method was immunoSEQ multiplex PCR; TCRdb's version includes in-frame clones alone and lacks a portion of them. This table has some 260,000 clones, around 90% appearing once. This TCR was sampled from a woman aged 18-29 years who had recovered from COVID-19. The chain recombines TRBV11-2 with TRBJ2-7; D gene unclear. Sample: PBMCs or T cells enriched from blood (not recorded which). The DNA for the CDR3 is TGTGCCAGCAGCTTAGCCGGGTCGACCTACGAGCAGTACTTC. Encoded protein: CASSLAGSTYEQYF.